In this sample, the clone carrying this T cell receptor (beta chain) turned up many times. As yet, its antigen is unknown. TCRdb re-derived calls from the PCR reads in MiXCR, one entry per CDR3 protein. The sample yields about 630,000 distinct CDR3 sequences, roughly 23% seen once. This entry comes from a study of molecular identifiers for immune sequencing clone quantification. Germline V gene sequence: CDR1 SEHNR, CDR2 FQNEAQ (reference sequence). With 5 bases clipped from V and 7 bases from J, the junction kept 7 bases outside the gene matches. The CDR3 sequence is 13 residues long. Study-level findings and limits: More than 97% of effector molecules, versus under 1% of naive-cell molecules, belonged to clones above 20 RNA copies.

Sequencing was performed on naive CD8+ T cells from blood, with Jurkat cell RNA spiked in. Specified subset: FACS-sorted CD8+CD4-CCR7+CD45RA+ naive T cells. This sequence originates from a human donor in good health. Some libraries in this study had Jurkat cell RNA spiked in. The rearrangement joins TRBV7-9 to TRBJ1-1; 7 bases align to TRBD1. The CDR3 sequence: CASSLGQTGEAFF. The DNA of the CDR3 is TGTGCCAGCAGCCTGGGACAGACGGGTGAAGCTTTCTTT. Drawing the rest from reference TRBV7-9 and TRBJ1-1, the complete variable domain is DTGVSQNPRHKITKRGQNVTFRCDPISEHNRLYWYRQTLGQGPEFLTYFQNEAQLEKSRLLSDRFSAERPKGSFSTLEIQRTEQGDSAMYLCASSLGQTGEAFFGQGTRLTVV.